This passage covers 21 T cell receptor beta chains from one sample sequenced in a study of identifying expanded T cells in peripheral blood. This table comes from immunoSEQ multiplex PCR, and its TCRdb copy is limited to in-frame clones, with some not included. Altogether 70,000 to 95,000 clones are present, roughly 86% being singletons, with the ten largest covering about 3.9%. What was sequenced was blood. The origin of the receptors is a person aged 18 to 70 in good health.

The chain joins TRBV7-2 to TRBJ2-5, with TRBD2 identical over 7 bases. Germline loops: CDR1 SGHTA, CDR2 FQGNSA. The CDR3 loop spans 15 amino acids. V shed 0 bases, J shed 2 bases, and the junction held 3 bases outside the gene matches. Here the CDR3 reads CASSLAGGWQETQYF. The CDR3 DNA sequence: TGTGCCAGCAGCTTAGCCGGGGGGTGGCAAGAGACCCAGTACTTC.

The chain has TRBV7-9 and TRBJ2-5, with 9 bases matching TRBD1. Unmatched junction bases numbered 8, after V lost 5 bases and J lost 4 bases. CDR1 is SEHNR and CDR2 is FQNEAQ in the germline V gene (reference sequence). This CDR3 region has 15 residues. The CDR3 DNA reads TGTGCCAGCAGCCCCCGGGACAGGGAGCGAGAGACCCAGTACTTC. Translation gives CASSPRDRERETQYF.

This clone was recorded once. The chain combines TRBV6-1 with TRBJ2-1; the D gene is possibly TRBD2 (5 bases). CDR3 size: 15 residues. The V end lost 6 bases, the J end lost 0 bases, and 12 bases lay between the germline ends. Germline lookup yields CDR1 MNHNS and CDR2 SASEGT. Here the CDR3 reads CASREGSSSYNEQFF. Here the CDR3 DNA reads TGTGCCAGCAGAGAGGGCTCTAGCTCCTACAATGAGCAGTTCTTC.

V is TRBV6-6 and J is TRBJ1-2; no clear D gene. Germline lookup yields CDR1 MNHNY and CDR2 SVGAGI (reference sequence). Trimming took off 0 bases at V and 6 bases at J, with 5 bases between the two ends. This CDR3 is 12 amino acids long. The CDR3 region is CASSYSNHGYTF. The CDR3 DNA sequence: TGTGCCAGCAGTTACTCGAACCATGGCTACACCTTC.

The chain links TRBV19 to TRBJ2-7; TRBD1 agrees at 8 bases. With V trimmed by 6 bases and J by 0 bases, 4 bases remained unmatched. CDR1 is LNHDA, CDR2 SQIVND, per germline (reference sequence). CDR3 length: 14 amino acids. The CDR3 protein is CASRDRESSYEQYF. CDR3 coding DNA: TGTGCCAGTAGGGACAGGGAATCCTCCTACGAGCAGTACTTC.

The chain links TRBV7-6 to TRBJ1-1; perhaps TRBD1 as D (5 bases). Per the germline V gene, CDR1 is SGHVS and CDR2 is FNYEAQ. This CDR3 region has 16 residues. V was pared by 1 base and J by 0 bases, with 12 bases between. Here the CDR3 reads CASSLGAGTMNTEAFF. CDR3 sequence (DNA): TGTGCCAGCAGCTTAGGGGCAGGGACCATGAACACTGAAGCTTTCTTT.

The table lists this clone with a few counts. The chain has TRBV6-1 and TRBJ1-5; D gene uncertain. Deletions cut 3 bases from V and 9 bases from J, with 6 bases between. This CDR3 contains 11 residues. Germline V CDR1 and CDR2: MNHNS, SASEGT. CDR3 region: CASSDLPPQHF. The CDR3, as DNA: TGTGCCAGCAGTGATTTACCGCCCCAGCATTTT.

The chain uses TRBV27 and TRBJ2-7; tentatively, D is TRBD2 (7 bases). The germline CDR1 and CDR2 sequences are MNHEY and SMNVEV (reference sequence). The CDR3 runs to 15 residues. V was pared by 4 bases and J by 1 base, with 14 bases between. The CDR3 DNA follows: TGTGCCAGCAGTTACCAACGGGGGGCTTCCTACGAGCAGTACTTC. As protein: CASSYQRGASYEQYF.

CDR3 in DNA: TGTGCCAGCAGCCCATCCGGGGGGGCCTCCACAGATACGCAGTATTTT. It yields the protein CASSPSGGASTDTQYF. The V and J genes are TRBV5-4 and TRBJ2-3; 8 bases match TRBD2. Germline V lookup: CDR1 SGHNT, CDR2 YYREEE (reference sequence). V was pared by 4 bases and J by 2 bases, with 9 bases of the junction left unmatched. This CDR3 comprises 16 residues.

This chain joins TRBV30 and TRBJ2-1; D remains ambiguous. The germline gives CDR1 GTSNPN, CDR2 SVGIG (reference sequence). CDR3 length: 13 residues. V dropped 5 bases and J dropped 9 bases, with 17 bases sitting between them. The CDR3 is CAWSLVASSEQFF. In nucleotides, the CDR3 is TGTGCCTGGTCCCTAGTAGCCTCAAGTGAGCAGTTCTTC.

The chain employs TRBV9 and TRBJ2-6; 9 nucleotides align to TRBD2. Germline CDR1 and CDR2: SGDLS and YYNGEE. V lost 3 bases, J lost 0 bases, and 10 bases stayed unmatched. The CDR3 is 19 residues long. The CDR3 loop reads CASSGVLAGDVSGANVLTF. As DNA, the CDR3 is TGTGCCAGCAGCGGAGTATTAGCGGGAGACGTCTCTGGGGCCAACGTCCTGACTTTC.

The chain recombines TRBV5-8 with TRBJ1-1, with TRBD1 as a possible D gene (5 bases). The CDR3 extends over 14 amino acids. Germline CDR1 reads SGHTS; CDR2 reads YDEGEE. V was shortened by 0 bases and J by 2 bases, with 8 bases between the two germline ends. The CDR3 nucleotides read TGTGCCAGCAGCTTGGCCGGGACCAACACTGAAGCTTTCTTT. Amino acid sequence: CASSLAGTNTEAFF.

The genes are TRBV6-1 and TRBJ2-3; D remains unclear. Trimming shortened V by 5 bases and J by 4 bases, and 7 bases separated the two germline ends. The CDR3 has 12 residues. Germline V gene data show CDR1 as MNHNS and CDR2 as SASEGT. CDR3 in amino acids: CASSSFPDTQYF. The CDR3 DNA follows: TGTGCCAGCAGTAGTTTCCCAGATACGCAGTATTTT.

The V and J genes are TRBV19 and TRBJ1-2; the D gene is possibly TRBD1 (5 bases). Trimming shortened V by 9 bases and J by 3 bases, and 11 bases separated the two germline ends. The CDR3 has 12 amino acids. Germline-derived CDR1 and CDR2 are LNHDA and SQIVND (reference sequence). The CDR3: CARSGAHYGYTF. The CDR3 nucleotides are TGTGCCAGGAGTGGGGCGCACTATGGCTACACCTTC.

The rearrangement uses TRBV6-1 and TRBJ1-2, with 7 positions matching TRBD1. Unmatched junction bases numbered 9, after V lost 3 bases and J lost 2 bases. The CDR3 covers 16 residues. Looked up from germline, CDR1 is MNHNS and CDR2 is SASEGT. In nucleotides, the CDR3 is TGTGCCAGCAGTGAGGGGGATGGGGACAGAAACTATGGCTACACCTTC. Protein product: CASSEGDGDRNYGYTF.

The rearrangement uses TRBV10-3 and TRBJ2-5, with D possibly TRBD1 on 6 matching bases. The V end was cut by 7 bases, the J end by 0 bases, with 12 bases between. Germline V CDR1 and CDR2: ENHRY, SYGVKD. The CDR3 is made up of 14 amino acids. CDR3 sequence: CAIKETGNQETQYF. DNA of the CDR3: TGTGCCATCAAAGAGACAGGAAACCAAGAGACCCAGTACTTC.

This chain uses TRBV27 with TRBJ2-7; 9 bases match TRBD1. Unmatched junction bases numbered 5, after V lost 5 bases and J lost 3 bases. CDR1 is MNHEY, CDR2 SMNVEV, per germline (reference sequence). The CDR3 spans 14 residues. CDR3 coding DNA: TGTGCCAGCAGTCCCGGACAGGGGAACTACGAGCAGTACTTC. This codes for CASSPGQGNYEQYF.

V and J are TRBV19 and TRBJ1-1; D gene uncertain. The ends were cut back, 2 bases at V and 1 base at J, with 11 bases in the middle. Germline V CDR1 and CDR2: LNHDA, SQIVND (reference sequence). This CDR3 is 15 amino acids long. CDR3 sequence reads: CASSIISRGNTEAFF. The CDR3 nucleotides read TGTGCCAGTAGTATAATTTCTAGAGGGAACACTGAAGCTTTCTTT.

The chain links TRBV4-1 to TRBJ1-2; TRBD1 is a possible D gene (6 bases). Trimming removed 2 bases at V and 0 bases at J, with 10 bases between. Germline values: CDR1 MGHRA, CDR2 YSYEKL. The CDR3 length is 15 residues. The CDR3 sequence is CASSQRDTANYGYTF. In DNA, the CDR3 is TGCGCCAGCAGCCAAAGGGACACCGCTAACTATGGCTACACCTTC.

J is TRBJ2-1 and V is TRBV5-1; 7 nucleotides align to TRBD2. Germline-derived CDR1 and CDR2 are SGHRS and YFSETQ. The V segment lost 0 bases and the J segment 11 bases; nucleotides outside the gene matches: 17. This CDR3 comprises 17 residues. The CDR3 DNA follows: TGCGCCAGCAGCTTGGGTACAGCGGGATTCTCTGGCTCGAAGCAGTTCTTC. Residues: CASSLGTAGFSGSKQFF.

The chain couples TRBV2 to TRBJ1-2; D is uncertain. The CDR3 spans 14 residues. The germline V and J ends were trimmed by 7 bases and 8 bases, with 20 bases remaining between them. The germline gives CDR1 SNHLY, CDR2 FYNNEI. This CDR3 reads CASKVTGGREGYTF. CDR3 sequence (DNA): TGTGCCAGCAAGGTTACTGGCGGGAGGGAAGGCTACACCTTC.